This note documents a single TCR beta chain sequence. Antigen specificity is unknown. This CDR3 region has 16 residues. Looked up from germline, CDR1 is DFQATT and CDR2 is SNEGSKA (reference sequence). With V trimmed by 1 base and J by 3 bases, 3 bases remained unmatched. This record comes from a study of breast tumors, draining lymph nodes, adjacent tissues. TCRdb processed the multiplex PCR reads anew with MiXCR; each CDR3 protein has one entry. The data show 11,000 or so distinct CDR3 sequences, around 36% seen once. Whole-study results and caveats: Tumor repertoires ranked between lymph nodes and nontumor tissue in diversity, with V and J gene preferences. The data were judged consistent with most tumor T cells coming from lymph node and expanding in tumor. That most tumor T cells come from lymph nodes remained unproven.

Sequences were obtained from breast tumor tissue. This chain uses TRBV20-1 with TRBJ2-2, with 12 positions matching TRBD2. The origin of this receptor is a female donor with breast cancer. Some clones in this sample may be carry-over from other donors' samples. The DNA for the CDR3 is TGCAGTGCTAGAGGGGGGACTAGCGGGTACACCGGGGAGCTGTTTTTT. The encoded protein is CSARGGTSGYTGELFF.